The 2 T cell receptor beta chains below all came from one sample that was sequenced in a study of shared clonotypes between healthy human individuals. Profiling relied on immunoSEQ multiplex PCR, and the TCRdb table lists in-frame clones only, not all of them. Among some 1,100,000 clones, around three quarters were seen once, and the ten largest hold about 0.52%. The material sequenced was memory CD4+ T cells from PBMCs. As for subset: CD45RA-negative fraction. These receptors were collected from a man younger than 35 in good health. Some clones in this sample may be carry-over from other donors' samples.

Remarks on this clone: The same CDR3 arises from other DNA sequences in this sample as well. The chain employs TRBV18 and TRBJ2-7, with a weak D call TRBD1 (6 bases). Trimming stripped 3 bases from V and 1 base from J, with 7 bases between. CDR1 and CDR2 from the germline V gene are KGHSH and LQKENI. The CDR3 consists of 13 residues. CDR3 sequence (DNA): TGTGCCAGCTCACCCCAGGGGTCCTACGAGCAGTACTTC. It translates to CASSPQGSYEQYF.

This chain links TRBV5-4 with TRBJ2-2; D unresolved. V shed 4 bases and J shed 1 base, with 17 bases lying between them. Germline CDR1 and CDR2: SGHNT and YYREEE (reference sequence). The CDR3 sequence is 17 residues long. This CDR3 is CASSPGSGRQNTGELFF. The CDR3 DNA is TGTGCCAGCAGCCCCGGGTCGGGCAGACAGAACACCGGGGAGCTGTTTTTT.